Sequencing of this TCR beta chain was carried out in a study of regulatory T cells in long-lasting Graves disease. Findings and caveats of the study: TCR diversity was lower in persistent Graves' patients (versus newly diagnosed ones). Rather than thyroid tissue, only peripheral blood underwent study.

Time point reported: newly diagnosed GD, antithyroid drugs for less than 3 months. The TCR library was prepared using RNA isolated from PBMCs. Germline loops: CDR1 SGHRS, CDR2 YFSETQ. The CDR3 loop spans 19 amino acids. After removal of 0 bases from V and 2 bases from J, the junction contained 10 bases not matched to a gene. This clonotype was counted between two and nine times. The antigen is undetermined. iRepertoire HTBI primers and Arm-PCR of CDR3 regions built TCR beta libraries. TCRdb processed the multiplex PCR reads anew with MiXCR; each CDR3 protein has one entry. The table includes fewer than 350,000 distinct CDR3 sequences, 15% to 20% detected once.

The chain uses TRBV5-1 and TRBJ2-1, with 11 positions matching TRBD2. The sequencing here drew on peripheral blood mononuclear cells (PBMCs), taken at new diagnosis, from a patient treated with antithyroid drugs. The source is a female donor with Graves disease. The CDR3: CASSLGLNLAGGTYNEQFF. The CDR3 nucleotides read TGCGCCAGCAGCTTGGGCCTCAATCTAGCGGGAGGTACCTACAATGAGCAGTTCTTC.